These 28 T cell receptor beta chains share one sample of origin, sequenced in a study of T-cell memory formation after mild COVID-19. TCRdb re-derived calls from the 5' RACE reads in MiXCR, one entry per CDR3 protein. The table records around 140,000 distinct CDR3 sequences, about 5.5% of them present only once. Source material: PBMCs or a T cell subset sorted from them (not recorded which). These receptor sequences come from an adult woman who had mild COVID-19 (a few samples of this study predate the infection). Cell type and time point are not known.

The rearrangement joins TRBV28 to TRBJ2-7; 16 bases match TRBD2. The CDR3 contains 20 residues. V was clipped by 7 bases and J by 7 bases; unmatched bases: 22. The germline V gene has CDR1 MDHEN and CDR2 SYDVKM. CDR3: CASINLPGTSGRGAVREQYF. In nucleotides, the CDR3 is TGTGCCAGCATTAACCTCCCCGGGACTAGCGGGAGGGGGGCCGTGAGGGAGCAGTACTTC.

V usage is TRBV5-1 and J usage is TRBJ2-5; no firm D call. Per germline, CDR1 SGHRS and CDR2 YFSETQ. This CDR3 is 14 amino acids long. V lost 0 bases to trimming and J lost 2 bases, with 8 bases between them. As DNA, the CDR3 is TGCGCCAGCAGCTTGGAGGTGCGACAAGAGACCCAGTACTTC. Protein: CASSLEVRQETQYF. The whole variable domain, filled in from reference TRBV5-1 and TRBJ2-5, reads KAGVTQTPRYLIKTRGQQVTLSCSPISGHRSVSWYQQTPGQGLQFLFEYFSETQRNKGNFPGRFSGRQFSNSRSEMNVSTLELGDSALYLCASSLEVRQETQYFGPGTRLLVL.

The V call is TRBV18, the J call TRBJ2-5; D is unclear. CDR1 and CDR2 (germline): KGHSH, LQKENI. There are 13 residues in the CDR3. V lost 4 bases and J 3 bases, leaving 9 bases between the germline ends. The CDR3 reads CASSLTEEETQYF. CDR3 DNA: TGTGCCAGCTCACTTACAGAGGAAGAGACCCAGTACTTC.

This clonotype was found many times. CDR3 in DNA: TGCAGTGCTAGTCACGTAGATAATTCACCCCTCCACTTT. This translates into CSASHVDNSPLHF. The V and J genes are TRBV20-1 and TRBJ1-6; D is uncertain. CDR3 length: 13 residues. The V and J ends lost 3 bases and 5 bases respectively, with 8 bases between them. CDR1 is DFQATT and CDR2 is SNEGSKA in the germline V gene (reference sequence).

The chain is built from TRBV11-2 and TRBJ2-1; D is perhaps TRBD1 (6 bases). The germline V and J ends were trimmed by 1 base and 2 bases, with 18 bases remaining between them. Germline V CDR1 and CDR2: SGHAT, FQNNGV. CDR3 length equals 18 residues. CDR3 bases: TGTGCCAGCAGCTTAGGGGTTCACAGGGTATCGGCCTACAATGAGCAGTTCTTC. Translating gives CASSLGVHRVSAYNEQFF.

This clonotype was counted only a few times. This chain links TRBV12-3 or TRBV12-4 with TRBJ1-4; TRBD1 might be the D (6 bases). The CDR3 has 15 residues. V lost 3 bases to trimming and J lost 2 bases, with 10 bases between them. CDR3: CASSFSGATNEKLFF. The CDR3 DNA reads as TGTGCCAGCAGTTTCTCGGGGGCCACTAATGAAAAACTGTTTTTT.

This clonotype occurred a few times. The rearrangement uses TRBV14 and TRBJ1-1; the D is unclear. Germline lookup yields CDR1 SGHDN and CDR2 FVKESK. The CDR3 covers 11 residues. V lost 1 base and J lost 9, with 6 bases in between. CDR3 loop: CASSQGQKAFF. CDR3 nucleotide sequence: TGTGCCAGCAGCCAAGGGCAAAAAGCTTTCTTT.

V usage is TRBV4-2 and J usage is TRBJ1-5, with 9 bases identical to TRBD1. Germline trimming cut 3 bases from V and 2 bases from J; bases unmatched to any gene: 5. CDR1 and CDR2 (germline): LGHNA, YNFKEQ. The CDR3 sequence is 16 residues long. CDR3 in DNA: TGTGCCAGCAGCCAGAGGGACAGGGTAGGCAATCAGCCCCAGCATTTT. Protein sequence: CASSQRDRVGNQPQHF.

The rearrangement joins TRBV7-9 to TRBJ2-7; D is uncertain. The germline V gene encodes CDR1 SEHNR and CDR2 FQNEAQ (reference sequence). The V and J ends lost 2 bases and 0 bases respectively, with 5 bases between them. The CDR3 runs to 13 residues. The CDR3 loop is CASSLMGSYEQYF. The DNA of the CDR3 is TGTGCCAGCAGCTTAATGGGCTCCTACGAGCAGTACTTC.

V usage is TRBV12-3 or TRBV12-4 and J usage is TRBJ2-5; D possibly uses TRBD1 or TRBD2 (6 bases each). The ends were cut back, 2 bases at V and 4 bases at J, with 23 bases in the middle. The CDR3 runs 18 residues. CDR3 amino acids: CASSLTPSGGHKGETQYF. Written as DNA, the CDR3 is TGTGCCAGCAGTTTAACCCCTTCCGGGGGACACAAAGGAGAGACCCAGTACTTC.

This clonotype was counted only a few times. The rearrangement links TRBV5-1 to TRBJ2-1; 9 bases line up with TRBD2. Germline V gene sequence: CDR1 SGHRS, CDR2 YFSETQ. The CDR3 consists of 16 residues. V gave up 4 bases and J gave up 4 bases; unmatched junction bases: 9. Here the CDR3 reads CASSPRIAGVYNEQFF. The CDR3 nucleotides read TGCGCCAGCAGCCCGCGCATAGCGGGGGTGTACAATGAGCAGTTCTTC.

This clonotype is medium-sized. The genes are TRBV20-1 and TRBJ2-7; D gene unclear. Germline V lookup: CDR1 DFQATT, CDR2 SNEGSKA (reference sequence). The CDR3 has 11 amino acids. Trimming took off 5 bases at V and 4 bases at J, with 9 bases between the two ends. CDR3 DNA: TGCAGTGCTCTTACCTCATACGAGCAGTACTTC. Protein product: CSALTSYEQYF.

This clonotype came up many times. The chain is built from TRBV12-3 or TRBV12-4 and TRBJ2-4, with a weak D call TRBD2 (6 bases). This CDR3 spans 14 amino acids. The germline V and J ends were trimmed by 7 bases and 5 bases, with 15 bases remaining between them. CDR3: CASTRGTRENIQYF. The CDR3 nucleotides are TGTGCCAGCACTCGGGGGACTCGCGAAAACATTCAGTACTTC.

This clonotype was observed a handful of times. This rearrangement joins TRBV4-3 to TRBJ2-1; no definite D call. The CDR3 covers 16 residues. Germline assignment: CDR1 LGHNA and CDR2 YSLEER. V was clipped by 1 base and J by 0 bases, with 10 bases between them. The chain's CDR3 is CASSQVPRPSYNEQFF. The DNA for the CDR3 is TGCGCCAGCAGCCAAGTCCCCCGGCCCTCCTACAATGAGCAGTTCTTC.

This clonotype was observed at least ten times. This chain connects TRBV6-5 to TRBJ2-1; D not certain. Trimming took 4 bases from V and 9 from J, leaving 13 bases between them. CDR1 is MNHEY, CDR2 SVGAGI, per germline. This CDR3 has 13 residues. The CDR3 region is CASSSSLGFEQFF. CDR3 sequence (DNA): TGTGCCAGCAGTTCCAGCCTGGGGTTTGAGCAGTTCTTC.

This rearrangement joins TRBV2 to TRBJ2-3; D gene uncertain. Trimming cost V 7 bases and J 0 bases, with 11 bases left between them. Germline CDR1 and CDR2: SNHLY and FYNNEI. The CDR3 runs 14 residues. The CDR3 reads CASTQRLSTDTQYF. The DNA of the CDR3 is TGTGCCAGCACCCAGAGACTTAGCACAGATACGCAGTATTTT.

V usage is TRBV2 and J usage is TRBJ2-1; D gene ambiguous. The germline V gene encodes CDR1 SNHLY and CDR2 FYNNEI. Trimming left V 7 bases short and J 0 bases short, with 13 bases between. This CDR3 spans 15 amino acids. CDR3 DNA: TGTGCCAGCAAGGTTAGGGAAAGCTCCTACAATGAGCAGTTCTTC. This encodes CASKVRESSYNEQFF.

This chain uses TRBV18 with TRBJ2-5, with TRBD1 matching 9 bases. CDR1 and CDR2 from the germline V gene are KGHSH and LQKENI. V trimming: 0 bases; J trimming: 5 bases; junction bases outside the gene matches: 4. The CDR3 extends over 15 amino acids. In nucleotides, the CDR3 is TGTGCCAGCTCACCACCCGGACAGGGGAGGGAGACCCAGTACTTC. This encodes CASSPPGQGRETQYF.

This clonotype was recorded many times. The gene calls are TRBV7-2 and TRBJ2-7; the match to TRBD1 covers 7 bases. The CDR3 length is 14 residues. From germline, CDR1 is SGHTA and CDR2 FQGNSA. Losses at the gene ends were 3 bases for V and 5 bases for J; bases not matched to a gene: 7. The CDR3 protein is CASSFRQGVNEQYF. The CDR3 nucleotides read TGTGCCAGCAGCTTCAGGCAGGGGGTCAACGAGCAGTACTTC.

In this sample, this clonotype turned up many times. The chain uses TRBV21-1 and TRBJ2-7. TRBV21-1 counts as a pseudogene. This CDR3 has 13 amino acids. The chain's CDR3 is CATAEGVSYEQYF. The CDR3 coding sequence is TGTGCCACAGCAGAGGGGGTCTCCTACGAGCAGTACTTC.

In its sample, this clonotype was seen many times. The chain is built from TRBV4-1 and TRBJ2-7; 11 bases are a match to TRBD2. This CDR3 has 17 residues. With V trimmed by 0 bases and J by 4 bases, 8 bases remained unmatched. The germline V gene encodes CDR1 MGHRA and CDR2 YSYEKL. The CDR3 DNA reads TGCGCCAGCAGCCAAGAGAGGCTAGCGGGGGGCCGTTACGAGCAGTACTTC. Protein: CASSQERLAGGRYEQYF.

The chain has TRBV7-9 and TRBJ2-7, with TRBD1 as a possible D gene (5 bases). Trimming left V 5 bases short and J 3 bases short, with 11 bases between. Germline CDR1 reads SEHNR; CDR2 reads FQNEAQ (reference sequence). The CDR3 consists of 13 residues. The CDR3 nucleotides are TGTGCCAGCAGCCAAGACAGATACTACGAGCAGTACTTC. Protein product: CASSQDRYYEQYF.

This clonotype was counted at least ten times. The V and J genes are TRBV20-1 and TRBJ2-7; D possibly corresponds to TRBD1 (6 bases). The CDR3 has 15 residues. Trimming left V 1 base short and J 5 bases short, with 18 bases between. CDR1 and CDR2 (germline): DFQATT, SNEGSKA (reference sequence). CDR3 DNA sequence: TGCAGTGCTAGAGCCCAAACTACAGGGAATGACGAGCAGTACTTC. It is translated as CSARAQTTGNDEQYF.

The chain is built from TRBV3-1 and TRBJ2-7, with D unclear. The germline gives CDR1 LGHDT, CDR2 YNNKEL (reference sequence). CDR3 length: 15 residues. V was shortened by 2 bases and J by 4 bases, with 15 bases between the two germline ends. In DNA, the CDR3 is TGTGCCAGCAGCCAACGTTTGTCGCCCACTTACGAGCAGTACTTC. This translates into CASSQRLSPTYEQYF.

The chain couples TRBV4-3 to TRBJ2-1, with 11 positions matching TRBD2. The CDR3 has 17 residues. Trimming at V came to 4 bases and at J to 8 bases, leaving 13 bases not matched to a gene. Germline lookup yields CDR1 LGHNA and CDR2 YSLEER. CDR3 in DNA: TGCGCCAGCAGCCGGATAAGGGGACTAGCGGTCTTCGATGAGCAGTTCTTC. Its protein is CASSRIRGLAVFDEQFF.

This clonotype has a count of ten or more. The CDR3 coding sequence is TGCGCCAGCAGCCAAGTGGGAGTAGGGTATGATGAGCAGTTCTTC. Amino acids: CASSQVGVGYDEQFF. The chain is built from TRBV4-1 and TRBJ2-1, with a possible D match to TRBD2 (5 bases). Trimming left V 1 base short and J 8 bases short, with 15 bases between. The length of the CDR3 is 15 residues. Germline V CDR1 and CDR2: MGHRA, YSYEKL.

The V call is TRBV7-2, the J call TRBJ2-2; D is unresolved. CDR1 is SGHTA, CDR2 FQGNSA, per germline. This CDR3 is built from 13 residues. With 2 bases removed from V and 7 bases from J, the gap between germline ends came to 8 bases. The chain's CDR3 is CASSLPVVGELFF. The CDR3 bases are TGTGCCAGCAGCTTACCAGTGGTCGGGGAGCTGTTTTTT.

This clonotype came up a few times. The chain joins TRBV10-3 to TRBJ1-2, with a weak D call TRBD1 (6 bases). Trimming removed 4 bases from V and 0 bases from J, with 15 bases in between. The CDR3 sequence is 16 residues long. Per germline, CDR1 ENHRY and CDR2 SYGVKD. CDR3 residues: CAISGTGTPANYGYTF. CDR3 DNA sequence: TGTGCCATCAGTGGAACCGGGACACCAGCTAACTATGGCTACACCTTC.